This T cell receptor beta chain was captured by sequencing in a study of shared clonotypes between healthy human individuals. The overall study: Each donor contributed plates that comprised three CD4 naive, three CD4 memory, two CD8 naive and one CD8 memory. Study results and limitations: The small donor group covered limited genetic and exposure diversity.

V lost 5 bases to trimming and J lost 0 bases, with 17 bases between them. The length of the CDR3 is 16 residues. CDR1 is SEHNR and CDR2 is FQNEAQ in the germline V gene (reference sequence). A word on this clone: Its target is unknown.

The protocol was immunoSEQ multiplex PCR, while the TCRdb copy is restricted to in-frame clones and leaves out a portion. The profile shows over a million clones, 75% to 80% of them singletons. The authors divided CD4+ cells into CD45RA+ naive and CD45RA-negative memory subsets. Sequenced input: memory CD4+ T cells from PBMCs. Subset: CD45RA-negative fraction. The chain is built from TRBV7-9 and TRBJ2-7; TRBD1 might be the D (6 bases). The sequence came from a young man in good health. Some clones in this sample may be carry-over from other donors' samples. The CDR3 here is CASSPTGAGASYEQYF. Written as DNA, the CDR3 is TGTGCCAGCAGCCCGACTGGGGCAGGGGCCTCCTACGAGCAGTACTTC.